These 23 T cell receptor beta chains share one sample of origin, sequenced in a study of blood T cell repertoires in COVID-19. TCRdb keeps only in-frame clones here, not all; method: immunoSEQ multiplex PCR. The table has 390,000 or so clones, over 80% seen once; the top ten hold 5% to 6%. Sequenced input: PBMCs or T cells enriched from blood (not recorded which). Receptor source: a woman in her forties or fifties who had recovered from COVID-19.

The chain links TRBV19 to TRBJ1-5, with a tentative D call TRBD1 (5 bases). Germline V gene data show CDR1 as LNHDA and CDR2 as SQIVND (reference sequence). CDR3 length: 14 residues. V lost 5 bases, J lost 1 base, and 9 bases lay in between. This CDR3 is CASSYQGSNQPQHF. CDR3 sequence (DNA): TGTGCCAGTAGTTACCAGGGAAGCAATCAGCCCCAGCATTTT. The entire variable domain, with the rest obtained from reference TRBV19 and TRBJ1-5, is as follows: DGGITQSPKYLFRKEGQNVTLSCEQNLNHDAMYWYRQDPGQGLRLIYYSQIVNDFQKGDIAEGYSVSREKKESFPLTVTSAQKNPTAFYLCASSYQGSNQPQHFGDGTRLSIL.

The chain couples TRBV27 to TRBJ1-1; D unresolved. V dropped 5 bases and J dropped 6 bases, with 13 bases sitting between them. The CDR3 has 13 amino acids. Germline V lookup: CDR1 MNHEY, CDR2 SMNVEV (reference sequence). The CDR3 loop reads CASSHVNSAEAFF. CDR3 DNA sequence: TGTGCCAGCAGTCATGTTAATTCGGCTGAAGCTTTCTTT.

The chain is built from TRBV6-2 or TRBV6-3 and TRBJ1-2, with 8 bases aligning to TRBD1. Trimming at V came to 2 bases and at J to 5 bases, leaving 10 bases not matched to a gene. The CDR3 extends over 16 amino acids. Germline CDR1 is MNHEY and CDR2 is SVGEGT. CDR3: CASSYTQGAVMYGYTF. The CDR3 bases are TGTGCCAGCAGTTACACCCAGGGGGCTGTGATGTATGGCTACACCTTC.

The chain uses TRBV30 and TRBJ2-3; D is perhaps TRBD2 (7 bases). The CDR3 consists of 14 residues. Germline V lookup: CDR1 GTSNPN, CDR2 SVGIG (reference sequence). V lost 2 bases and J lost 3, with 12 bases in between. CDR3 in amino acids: CAWSYGGRTDTQYF. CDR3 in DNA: TGTGCCTGGAGTTACGGGGGGCGGACAGATACGCAGTATTTT.

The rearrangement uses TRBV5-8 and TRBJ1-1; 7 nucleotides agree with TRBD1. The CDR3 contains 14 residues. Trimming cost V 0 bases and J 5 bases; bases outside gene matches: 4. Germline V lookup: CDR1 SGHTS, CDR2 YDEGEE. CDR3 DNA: TGTGCCAGCAGCTTGGAGGGGGCGCCGACTGAAGCTTTCTTT. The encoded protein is CASSLEGAPTEAFF.

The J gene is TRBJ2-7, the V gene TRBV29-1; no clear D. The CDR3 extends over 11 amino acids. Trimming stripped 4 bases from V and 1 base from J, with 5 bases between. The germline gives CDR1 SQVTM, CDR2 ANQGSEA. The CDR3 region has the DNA TGCAGCGTTGCACTTTCCTACGAGCAGTACTTC. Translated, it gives CSVALSYEQYF.

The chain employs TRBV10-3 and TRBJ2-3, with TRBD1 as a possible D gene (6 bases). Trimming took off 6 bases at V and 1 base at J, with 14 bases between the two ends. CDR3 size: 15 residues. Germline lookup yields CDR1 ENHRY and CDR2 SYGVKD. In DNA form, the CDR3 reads TGTGCCATCAGCCAACTAGAGGGGGGCACAGATACGCAGTATTTT. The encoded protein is CAISQLEGGTDTQYF.

In DNA, the CDR3 is TGTGCCAGCAGCTTAGGGCCGGCAGGGCTCGGAAGGAATGAGCAGTTCTTC. It yields the protein CASSLGPAGLGRNEQFF. The chain couples TRBV7-2 to TRBJ2-1, with D possibly matching TRBD1 (5 bases). V dropped 1 base and J dropped 7 bases, with 20 bases sitting between them. The CDR3 is made up of 17 amino acids. Germline CDR1 and CDR2: SGHTA and FQGNSA.

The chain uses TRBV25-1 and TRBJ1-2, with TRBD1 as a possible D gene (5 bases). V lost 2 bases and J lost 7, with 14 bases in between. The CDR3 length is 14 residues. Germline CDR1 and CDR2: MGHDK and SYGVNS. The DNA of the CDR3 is TGTGCCAGCAGTGAAACGGGTTGGAGGGGTGGCTACACCTTC. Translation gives CASSETGWRGGYTF.

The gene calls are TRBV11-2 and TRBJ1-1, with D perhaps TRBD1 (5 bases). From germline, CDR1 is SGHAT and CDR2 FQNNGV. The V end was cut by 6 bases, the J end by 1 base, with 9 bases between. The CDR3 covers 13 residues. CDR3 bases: TGTGCCAGCAGAAGAGGACAGAACACTGAAGCTTTCTTT. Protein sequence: CASRRGQNTEAFF.

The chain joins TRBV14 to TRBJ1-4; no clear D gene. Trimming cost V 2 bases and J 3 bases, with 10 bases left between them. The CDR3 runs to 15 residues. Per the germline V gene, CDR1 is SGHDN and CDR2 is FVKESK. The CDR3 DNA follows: TGTGCCAGCAGCCAACAACAGAGCTCTAATGAAAAACTGTTTTTT. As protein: CASSQQQSSNEKLFF.

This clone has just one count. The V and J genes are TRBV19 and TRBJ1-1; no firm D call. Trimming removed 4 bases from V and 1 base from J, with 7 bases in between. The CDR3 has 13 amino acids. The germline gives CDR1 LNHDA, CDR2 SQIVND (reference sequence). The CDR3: CASSKTRNTEAFF. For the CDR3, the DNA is TGTGCCAGTAGTAAAACAAGGAACACTGAAGCTTTCTTT.

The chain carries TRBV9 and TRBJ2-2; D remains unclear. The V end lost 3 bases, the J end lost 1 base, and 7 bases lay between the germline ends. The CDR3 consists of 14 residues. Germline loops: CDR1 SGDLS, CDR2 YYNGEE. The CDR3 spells CASSDRQNTGELFF. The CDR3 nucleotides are TGTGCCAGCAGCGACAGACAGAACACCGGGGAGCTGTTTTTT.

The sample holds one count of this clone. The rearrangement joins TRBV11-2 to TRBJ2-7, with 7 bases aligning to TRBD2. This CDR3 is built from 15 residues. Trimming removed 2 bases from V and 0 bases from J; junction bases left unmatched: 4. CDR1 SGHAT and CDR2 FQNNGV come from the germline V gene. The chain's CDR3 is CASSLLAVNSYEQYF. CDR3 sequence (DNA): TGTGCCAGCAGCTTACTAGCGGTGAACTCCTACGAGCAGTACTTC. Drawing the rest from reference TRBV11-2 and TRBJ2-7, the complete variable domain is EAGVAQSPRYKIIEKRQSVAFWCNPISGHATLYWYQQILGQGPKLLIQFQNNGVVDDSQLPKDRFSAERLKGVDSTLKIQPAKLEDSAVYLCASSLLAVNSYEQYFGPGTRLTVT.

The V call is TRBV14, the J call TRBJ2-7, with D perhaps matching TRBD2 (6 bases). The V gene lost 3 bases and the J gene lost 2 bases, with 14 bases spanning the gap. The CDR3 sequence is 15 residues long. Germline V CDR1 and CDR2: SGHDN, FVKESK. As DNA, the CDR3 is TGTGCCAGCAGCCAGGGGACTCCTCTTCCCTACGAGCAGTACTTC. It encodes CASSQGTPLPYEQYF.

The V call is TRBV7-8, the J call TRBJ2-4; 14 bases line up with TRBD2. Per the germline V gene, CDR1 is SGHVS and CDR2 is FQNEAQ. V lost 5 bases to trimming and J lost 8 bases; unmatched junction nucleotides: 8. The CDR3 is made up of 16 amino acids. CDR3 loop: CASSPEGLAGGYIQYF. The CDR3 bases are TGTGCCAGCAGCCCAGAAGGACTAGCGGGGGGTTACATTCAGTACTTC.

CDR3 sequence reads: CASSSPVGPRGGDEQFF. DNA of the CDR3: TGTGCCAGCAGCTCCCCCGTCGGACCCCGGGGGGGGGATGAGCAGTTCTTC. The V gene is TRBV6-2 or TRBV6-3, the J gene TRBJ2-1; TRBD2 matches at 8 bases. This CDR3 contains 17 residues. The germline CDR1 and CDR2 sequences are MNHEY and SVGEGT. Germline trimming cut 6 bases from V and 8 bases from J; bases unmatched to any gene: 18.

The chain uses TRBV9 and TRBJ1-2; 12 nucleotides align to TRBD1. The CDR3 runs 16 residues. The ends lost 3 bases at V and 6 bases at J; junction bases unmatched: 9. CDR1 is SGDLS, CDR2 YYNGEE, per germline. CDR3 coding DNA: TGTGCCAGCAGCGGGGGACAGGGGGCGCACACCCATGGCTACACCTTC. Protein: CASSGGQGAHTHGYTF. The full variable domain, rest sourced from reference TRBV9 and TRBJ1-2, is DSGVTQTPKHLITATGQRVTLRCSPRSGDLSVYWYQQSLDQGLQFLIQYYNGEERAKGNILERFSAQQFPDLHSELNLSSLELGDSALYFCASSGGQGAHTHGYTFGSGTRLTVV.

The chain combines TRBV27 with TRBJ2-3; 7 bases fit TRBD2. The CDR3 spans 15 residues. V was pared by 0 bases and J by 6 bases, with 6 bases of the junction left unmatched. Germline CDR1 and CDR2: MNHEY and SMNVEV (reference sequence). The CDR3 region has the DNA TGTGCCAGCAGTTTATCCCGGTGGGGGGGGGATACGCAGTATTTT. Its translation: CASSLSRWGGDTQYF.

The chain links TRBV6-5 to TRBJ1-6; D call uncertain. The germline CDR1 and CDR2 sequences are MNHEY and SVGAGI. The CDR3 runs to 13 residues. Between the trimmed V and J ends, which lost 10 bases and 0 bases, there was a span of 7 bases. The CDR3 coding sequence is TGTGCCACGAGGGACTCCTATAATTCACCCCTCCACTTT. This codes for CATRDSYNSPLHF.

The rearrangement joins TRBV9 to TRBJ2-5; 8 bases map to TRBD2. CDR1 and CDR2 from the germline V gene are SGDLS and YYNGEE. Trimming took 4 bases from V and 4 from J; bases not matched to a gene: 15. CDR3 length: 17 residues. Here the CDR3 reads CASSYLGLTGGPETQYF. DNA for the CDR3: TGTGCCAGCAGCTACCTCGGGTTAACGGGGGGGCCAGAGACCCAGTACTTC.

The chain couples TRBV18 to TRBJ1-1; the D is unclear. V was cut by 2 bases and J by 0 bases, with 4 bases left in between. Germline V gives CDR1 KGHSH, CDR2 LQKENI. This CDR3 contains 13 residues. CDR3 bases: TGTGCCAGCTCACCAGAGTTGAACACTGAAGCTTTCTTT. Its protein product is CASSPELNTEAFF.

The CDR3 region has the DNA TGTGCCAGTAGTGCCAAACAGGGTGTCGTACAGCCCCAGCATTTT. It specifies CASSAKQGVVQPQHF. The chain recombines TRBV19 with TRBJ1-5; D is perhaps TRBD1 (6 bases). Germline-derived CDR1 and CDR2 are LNHDA and SQIVND (reference sequence). Trimming removed 5 bases at V and 7 bases at J, with 18 bases between. The CDR3 runs 15 residues.